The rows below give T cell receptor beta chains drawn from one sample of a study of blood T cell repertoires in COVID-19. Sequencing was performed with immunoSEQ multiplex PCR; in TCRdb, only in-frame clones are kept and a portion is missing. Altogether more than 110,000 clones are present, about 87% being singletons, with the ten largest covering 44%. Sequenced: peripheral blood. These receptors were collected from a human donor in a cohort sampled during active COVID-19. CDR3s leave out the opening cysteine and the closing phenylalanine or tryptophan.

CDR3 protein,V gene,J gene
ASSLSTESYGYT,TRBV11-3,TRBJ1-2
ASRRQGVYGYT,TRBV19,TRBJ1-2
ASSQETGMADTQY,TRBV4-2,TRBJ2-3
ASSPPASGRETQY,TRBV18,TRBJ2-5
ASSIEAGHQPQH,TRBV19,TRBJ1-5
ASSLDRSAGAGQETQY,TRBV11-2,TRBJ2-5
SVAGTGGAEQY,TRBV29-1,TRBJ2-7
ASSLSGSQETQY,TRBV6-5,TRBJ2-5
ASSGQGESYGYT,TRBV25-1,TRBJ1-2
ASSRQGARNTIY,TRBV28,TRBJ1-3
ASSSGTGGTGELF,TRBV9,TRBJ2-2
AISDRGFGYT,TRBV10-3,TRBJ1-2
VANGQNYGYT,TRBV30,TRBJ1-2
ASSIAPRRAQH,TRBV19,TRBJ1-5
ASSIREDPFRGYT,TRBV19,TRBJ1-2
ASSPGTKPYEQY,TRBV7-8,TRBJ2-7
ASSPSLNWNEQF,TRBV7-3,TRBJ2-1
ASSVARHQPQH,TRBV10-2,TRBJ1-5
ASSMGATDTQY,TRBV19,TRBJ2-3
AWSVSVNTEAF,TRBV30,TRBJ1-1
ASTPGTTQGYGYT,TRBV5-1,TRBJ1-2
ASELKQGYGYT,TRBV19,TRBJ1-2
ASSQDSSDTQY,TRBV5-6,TRBJ2-3
ASSQLHSGTGALF,TRBV4-3,TRBJ2-1